This T cell receptor beta chain was captured by sequencing in a study of beta chain features in type 1 diabetes. The CDR3 runs to 15 residues. Germline CDR1 reads SGHTA; CDR2 reads FQGNSA. Details on this clone: Antigen: not known. An end of the junction does not agree with germline; a read error may underlie this.

Sequenced material consisted of expressed TCRB transcripts (all of the isolated RNA was reverse transcribed). Data came from immunoSEQ multiplex PCR; TCRdb stores just in-frame clones and leaves some out. Among more than 100,000 clones listed, 9% were seen once. General observations from the study: It was among patients, rather than healthy donors, that naive, central memory and Treg TCRB repertoires appeared more similar. Type 1 diabetes patients had moderately but significantly shorter TCRB CDR3s in all four CD4+ subsets.

Sequencing used central memory CD4+ T cells from blood. The TCR comes from a man aged 25 to 40 with type 1 diabetes. The chain is built from TRBV7-2 and TRBJ2-1; D is undetermined. DNA for the CDR3: TGTGGCAGCAGCCTAGGCCCAGGATCCGAGAATGAGCAGTTCTTC. Residues: CGSSLGPGSENEQFF.